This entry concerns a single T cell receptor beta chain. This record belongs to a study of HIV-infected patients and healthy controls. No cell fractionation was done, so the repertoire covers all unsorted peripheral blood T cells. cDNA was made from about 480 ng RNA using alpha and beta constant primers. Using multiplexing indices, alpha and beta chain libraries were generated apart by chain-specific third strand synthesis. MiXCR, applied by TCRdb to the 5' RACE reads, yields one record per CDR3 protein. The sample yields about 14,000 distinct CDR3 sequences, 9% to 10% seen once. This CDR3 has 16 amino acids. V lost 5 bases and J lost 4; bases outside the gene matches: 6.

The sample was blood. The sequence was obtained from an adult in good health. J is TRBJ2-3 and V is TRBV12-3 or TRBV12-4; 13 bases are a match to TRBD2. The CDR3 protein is CASSRGTSGTSDTQYF. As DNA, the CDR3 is TGTGCCAGCAGTCGGGGGACTAGCGGGACGTCAGATACGCAGTATTTT.